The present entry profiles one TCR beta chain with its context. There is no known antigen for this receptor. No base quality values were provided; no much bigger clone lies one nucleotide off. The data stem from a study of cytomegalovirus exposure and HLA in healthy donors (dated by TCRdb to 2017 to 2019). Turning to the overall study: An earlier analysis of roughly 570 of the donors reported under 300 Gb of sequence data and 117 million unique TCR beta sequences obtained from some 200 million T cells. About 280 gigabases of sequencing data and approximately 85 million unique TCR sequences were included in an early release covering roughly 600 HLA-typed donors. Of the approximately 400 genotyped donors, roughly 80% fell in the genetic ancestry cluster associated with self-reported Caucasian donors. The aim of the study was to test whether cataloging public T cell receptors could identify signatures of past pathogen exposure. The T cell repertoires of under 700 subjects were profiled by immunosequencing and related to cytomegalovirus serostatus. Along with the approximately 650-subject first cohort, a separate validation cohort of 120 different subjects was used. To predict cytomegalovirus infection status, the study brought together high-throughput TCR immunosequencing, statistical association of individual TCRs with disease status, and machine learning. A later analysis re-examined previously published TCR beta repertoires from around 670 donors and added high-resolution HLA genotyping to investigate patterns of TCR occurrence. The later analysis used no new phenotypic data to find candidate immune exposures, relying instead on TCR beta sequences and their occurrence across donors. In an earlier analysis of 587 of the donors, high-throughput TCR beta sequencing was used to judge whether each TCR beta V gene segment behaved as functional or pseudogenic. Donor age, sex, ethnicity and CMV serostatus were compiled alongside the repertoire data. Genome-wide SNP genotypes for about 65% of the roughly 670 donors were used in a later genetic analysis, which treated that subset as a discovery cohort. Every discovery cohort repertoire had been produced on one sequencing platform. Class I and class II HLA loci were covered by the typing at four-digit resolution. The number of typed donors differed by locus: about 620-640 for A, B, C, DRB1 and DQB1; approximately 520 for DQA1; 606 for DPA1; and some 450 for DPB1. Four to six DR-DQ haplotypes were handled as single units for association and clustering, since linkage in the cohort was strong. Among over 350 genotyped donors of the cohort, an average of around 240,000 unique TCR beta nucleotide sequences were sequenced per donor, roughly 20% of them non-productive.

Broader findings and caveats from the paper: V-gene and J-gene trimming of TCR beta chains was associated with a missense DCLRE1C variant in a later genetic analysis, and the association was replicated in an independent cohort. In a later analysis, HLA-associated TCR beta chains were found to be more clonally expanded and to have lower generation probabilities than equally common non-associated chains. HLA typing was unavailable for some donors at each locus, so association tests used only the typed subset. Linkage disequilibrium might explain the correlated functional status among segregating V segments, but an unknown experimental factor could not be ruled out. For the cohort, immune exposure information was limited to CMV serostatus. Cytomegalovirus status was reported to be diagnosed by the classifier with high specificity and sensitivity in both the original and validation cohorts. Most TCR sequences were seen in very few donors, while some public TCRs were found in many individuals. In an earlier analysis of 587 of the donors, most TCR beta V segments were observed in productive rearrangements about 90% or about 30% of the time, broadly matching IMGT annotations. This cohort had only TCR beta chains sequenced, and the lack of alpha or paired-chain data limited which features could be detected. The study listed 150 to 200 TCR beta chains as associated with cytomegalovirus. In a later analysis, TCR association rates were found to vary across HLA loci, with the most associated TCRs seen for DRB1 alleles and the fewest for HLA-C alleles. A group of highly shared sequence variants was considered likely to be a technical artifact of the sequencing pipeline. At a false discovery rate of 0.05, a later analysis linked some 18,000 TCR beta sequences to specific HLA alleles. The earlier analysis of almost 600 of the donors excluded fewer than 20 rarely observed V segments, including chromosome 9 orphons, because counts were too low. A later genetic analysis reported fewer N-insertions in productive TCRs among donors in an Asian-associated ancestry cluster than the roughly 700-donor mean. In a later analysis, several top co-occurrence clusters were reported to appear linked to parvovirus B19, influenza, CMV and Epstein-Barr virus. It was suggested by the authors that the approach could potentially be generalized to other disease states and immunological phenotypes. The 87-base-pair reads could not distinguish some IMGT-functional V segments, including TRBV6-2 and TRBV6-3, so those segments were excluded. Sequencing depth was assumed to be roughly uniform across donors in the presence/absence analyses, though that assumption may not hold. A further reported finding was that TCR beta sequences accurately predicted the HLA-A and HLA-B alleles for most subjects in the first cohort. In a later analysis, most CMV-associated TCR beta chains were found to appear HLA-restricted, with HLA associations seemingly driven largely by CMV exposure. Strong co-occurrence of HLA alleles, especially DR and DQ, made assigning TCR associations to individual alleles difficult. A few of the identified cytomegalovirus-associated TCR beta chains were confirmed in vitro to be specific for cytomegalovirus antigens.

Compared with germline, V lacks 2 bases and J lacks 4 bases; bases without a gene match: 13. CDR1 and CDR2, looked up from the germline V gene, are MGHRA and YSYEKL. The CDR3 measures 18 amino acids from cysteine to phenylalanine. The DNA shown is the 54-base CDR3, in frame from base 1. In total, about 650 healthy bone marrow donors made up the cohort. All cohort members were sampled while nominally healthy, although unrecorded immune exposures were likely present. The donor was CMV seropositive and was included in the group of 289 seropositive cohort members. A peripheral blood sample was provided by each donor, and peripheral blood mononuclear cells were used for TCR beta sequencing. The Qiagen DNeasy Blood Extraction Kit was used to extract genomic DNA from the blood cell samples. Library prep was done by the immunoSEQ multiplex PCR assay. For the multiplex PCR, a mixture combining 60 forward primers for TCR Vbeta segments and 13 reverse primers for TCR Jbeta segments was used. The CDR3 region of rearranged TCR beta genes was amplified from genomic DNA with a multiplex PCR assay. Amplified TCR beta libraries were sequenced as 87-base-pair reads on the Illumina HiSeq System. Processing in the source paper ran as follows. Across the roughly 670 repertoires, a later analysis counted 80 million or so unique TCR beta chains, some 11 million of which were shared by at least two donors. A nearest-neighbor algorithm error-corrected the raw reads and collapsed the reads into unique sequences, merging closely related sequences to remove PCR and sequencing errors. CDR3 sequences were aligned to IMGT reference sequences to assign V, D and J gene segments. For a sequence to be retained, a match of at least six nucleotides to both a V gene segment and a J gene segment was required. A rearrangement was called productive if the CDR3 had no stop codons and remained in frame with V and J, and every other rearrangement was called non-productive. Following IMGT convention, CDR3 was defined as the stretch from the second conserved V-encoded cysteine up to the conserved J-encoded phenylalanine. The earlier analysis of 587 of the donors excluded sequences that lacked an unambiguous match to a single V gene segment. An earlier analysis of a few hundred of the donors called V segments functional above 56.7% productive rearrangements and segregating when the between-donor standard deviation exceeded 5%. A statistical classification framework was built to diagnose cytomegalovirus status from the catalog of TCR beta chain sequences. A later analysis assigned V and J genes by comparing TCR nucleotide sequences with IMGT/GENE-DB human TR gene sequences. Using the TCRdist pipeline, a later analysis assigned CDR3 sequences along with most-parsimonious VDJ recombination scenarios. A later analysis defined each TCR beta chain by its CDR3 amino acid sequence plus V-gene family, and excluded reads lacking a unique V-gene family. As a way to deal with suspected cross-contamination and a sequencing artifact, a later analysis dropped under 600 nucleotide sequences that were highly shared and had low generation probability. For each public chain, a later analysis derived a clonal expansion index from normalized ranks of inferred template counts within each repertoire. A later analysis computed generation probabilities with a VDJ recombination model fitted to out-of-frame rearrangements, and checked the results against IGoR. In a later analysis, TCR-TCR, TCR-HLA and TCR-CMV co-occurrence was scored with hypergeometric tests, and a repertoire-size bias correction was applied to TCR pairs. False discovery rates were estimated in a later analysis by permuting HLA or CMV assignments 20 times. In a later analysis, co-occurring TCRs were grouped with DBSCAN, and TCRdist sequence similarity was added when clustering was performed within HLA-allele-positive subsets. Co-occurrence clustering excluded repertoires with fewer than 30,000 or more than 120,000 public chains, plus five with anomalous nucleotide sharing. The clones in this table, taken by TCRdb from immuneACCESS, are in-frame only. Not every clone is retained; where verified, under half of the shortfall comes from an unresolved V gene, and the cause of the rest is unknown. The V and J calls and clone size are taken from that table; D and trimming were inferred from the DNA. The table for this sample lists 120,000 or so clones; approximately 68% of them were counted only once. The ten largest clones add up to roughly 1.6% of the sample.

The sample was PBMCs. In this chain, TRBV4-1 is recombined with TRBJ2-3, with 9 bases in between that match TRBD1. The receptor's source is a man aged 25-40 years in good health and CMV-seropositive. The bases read TGCGCCAGCAGCCAAAGAAGAGCTGGGACAGGGATTTCAGATACGCAGTATTTT. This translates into CASSQRRAGTGISDTQYF.